The next 13 T cell receptor beta chains were all read from a single sample in a study of Ad26.COV2.S vaccination and SARS-CoV-2 variants (TCRdb year 2021). The library came from the immunoSEQ multiplex PCR assay. What TCRdb holds here is the immuneACCESS table cut down to in-frame rearrangements. Part of the clones is not present; checked against another copy, under half of the missing clones reflect an unresolved V gene, and the others are unexplained. The sample table lists some 250,000 clones, around nine tenths of them with a count of one. The ten top clones hold roughly 10% of the sample. What the treatment or condition label conveys for this sample: approximately 18 received Ad26.COV2.S at low or high dose, single or two shots; several received placebo; per-sample allocation not given. For vaccine and placebo recipients, repertoires were sequenced using samples collected on day 63 after the first injection.

The source was peripheral blood, collected in a trial of Ad26.COV2.S vaccine versus placebo. The receptors shown here come from a person aged 18-65 years who received the Ad26.COV2.S COVID-19 vaccine or a placebo.

This clone occurred once. The CDR3 nucleotides read TGTGCCAGCCGTCCTCAACTAGCGGGATACACCGGGGAGCTGTTTTTT. It translates to CASRPQLAGYTGELFF. V is TRBV6-4 and J is TRBJ2-2; 10 bases match TRBD2. The CDR3 spans 16 residues. Germline assignment: CDR1 MRHNA and CDR2 SNTAGT. Germline trimming cut 8 bases from V and 3 bases from J; bases unmatched to any gene: 9.

The genes are TRBV9 and TRBJ1-5; D remains ambiguous. The CDR3 spans 15 residues. Trimming stripped 0 bases from V and 7 bases from J, with 14 bases between. Germline assignment: CDR1 SGDLS and CDR2 YYNGEE. The CDR3 DNA reads TGTGCCAGCAGCGTAGTCGAGAAGGCTGGACAGCCCCAGCATTTT. Translated: CASSVVEKAGQPQHF.

V gene TRBV28 combines with J gene TRBJ1-4; perhaps TRBD1 as D (5 bases). Trimming took off 5 bases at V and 0 bases at J, with 10 bases between the two ends. CDR3 length equals 15 residues. Germline CDR1 reads MDHEN; CDR2 reads SYDVKM. The CDR3 DNA sequence: TGTGCCAGCAGTCCGCAGGGTACAACTAATGAAAAACTGTTTTTT. It codes for CASSPQGTTNEKLFF.

This chain uses TRBV30 with TRBJ2-7; 7 nucleotides match TRBD1. The length of the CDR3 is 13 residues. Germline V gives CDR1 GTSNPN, CDR2 SVGIG (reference sequence). Trimming removed 5 bases from V and 2 bases from J; junction bases left unmatched: 6. As DNA, the CDR3 is TGTGCCTGGGAGATAGGACAGGCCTACGAGCAGTACTTC. This sequence encodes CAWEIGQAYEQYF. Full variable domain (remainder filled in from reference TRBV30 and TRBJ2-7): SQTIHQWPATLVQPVGSPLSLECTVEGTSNPNLYWYRQAAGRGLQLLFYSVGIGQISSEVPQNLSASRPQDRQFILSSKKLLLSDSGFYLCAWEIGQAYEQYFGPGTRLTVT.

The rearrangement joins TRBV5-1 to TRBJ2-3; D gene uncertain. Trimming took off 2 bases at V and 6 bases at J, with 10 bases between the two ends. Germline CDR1 reads SGHRS; CDR2 reads YFSETQ. This CDR3 contains 13 residues. CDR3 bases: TGCGCCAGCAGCTTAAGGATGGGGGATACGCAGTATTTT. Residues: CASSLRMGDTQYF.

The V call is TRBV27, the J call TRBJ2-3; D is unclear. V dropped 8 bases and J dropped 2 bases, with 11 bases sitting between them. This CDR3 has 13 amino acids. Germline V gives CDR1 MNHEY, CDR2 SMNVEV (reference sequence). CDR3 sequence: CASALALTDTQYF. The DNA for the CDR3 is TGTGCCAGCGCGCTGGCCCTCACAGATACGCAGTATTTT.

The chain carries TRBV2 and TRBJ1-1, with TRBD1 matching over 7 bases. V trimming: 7 bases; J trimming: 3 bases; junction bases outside the gene matches: 5. The CDR3 runs to 13 residues. Per the germline V gene, CDR1 is SNHLY and CDR2 is FYNNEI. The CDR3 DNA is TGTGCCAGCACCCATGACAGGGACACTGAAGCTTTCTTT. It translates to CASTHDRDTEAFF.

This clone turned up a few times. The rearrangement joins TRBV7-9 to TRBJ1-1; perhaps TRBD1 as D (6 bases). The CDR3 extends over 14 amino acids. Germline lookup yields CDR1 SEHNR and CDR2 FQNEAQ (reference sequence). The V and J ends lost 3 bases and 5 bases respectively, with 13 bases between them. The DNA of the CDR3 is TGTGCCAGCAGCTTTTTTGGGGGCCGGACTGAAGCTTTCTTT. This translates into CASSFFGGRTEAFF.

The V and J genes are TRBV10-3 and TRBJ2-1, with a tentative D call TRBD2 (6 bases). V was cut by 4 bases and J by 6 bases, with 10 bases left in between. The CDR3 is 13 residues long. CDR1 is ENHRY and CDR2 is SYGVKD in the germline V gene. CDR3: CAISGEAGNEQFF. The CDR3 coding sequence is TGTGCCATCAGTGGGGAGGCGGGCAATGAGCAGTTCTTC.

The chain links TRBV11-2 to TRBJ2-7, with D uncertain. From germline, CDR1 is SGHAT and CDR2 FQNNGV. V dropped 4 bases and J dropped 6 bases, with 10 bases sitting between them. This CDR3 has 12 amino acids. DNA for the CDR3: TGTGCCAGCAGCTCCTCCCCCGCCGAGCAGTACTTC. Amino acids: CASSSSPAEQYF. The full variable domain, its missing parts supplied by reference TRBV11-2 and TRBJ2-7, is EAGVAQSPRYKIIEKRQSVAFWCNPISGHATLYWYQQILGQGPKLLIQFQNNGVVDDSQLPKDRFSAERLKGVDSTLKIQPAKLEDSAVYLCASSSSPAEQYFGPGTRLTVT.

This clone was seen more than once but under ten times. The chain joins TRBV4-2 to TRBJ2-7, with TRBD1 matching over 8 bases. Germline values: CDR1 LGHNA, CDR2 YNFKEQ. The CDR3 is made up of 15 amino acids. With V trimmed by 4 bases and J by 0 bases, 5 bases remained unmatched. CDR3 coding DNA: TGTGCCAGCAGCCCTTGGACAGGGCTCTCCTACGAGCAGTACTTC. This translates into CASSPWTGLSYEQYF.

This clone was observed once. The chain couples TRBV19 to TRBJ1-1; TRBD1 agrees at 7 bases. This CDR3 region has 14 residues. CDR1 LNHDA and CDR2 SQIVND come from the germline V gene (reference sequence). The trim removed 9 bases at V and 7 bases at J, leaving 14 bases unmatched. The chain's CDR3 is CASSPDRWEVEAFF. The CDR3 coding sequence is TGTGCCAGCAGCCCGGACAGGTGGGAGGTTGAAGCTTTCTTT.

The chain couples TRBV28 to TRBJ1-1; no reliable D call. Germline V gene data show CDR1 as MDHEN and CDR2 as SYDVKM. This CDR3 has 14 amino acids. Trimming removed 9 bases from V and 2 bases from J, with 16 bases in between. The DNA for the CDR3 is TGTGCCAGTATTCCCCCCGGGGAAAACACTGAAGCTTTCTTT. Translation gives CASIPPGENTEAFF.